These 26 T cell receptor beta chains were sequenced from one sample in a study of blood T cell repertoires in COVID-19. The method was immunoSEQ multiplex PCR; TCRdb's version includes in-frame clones alone and lacks a portion of them. Counted here are 150,000 or so clones, about four fifths occurring once; the ten biggest clones make up more than 8.5%. The specimen sequenced was PBMCs or T cells enriched from blood (not recorded which). All receptors come from a middle-aged man who had recovered from COVID-19.

V and J are TRBV7-2 and TRBJ2-7, with 7 bases fitting TRBD1. The J segment lost 5 bases and the V segment lost 2 bases, leaving 6 bases of the junction unmatched. Per the germline V gene, CDR1 is SGHTA and CDR2 is FQGNSA. The CDR3 spans 14 residues. Here the CDR3 reads CASSLYGTENEQYF. For the CDR3, the DNA is TGTGCCAGCAGCTTATATGGGACAGAGAACGAGCAGTACTTC.

The V call is TRBV7-9, the J call TRBJ2-7, with TRBD2 matching over 12 bases. Germline lookup yields CDR1 SEHNR and CDR2 FQNEAQ (reference sequence). Germline trimming cut 2 bases from V and 1 base from J; bases unmatched to any gene: 9. This CDR3 has 18 amino acids. DNA of the CDR3: TGTGCCAGCAGCTTACACCACCCTCTAGCGGGGGGGTCCTACGAGCAGTACTTC. This codes for CASSLHHPLAGGSYEQYF.

J is TRBJ2-1 and V is TRBV19; 8 nucleotides agree with TRBD2. CDR3 length: 16 residues. Germline loops: CDR1 LNHDA, CDR2 SQIVND (reference sequence). Trimming cost V 3 bases and J 0 bases; bases outside gene matches: 4. This CDR3 is CASSISGTSSYNEQFF. CDR3 bases: TGTGCCAGTAGTATTAGTGGGACTAGCTCCTACAATGAGCAGTTCTTC.

The CDR3 bases are TGTGCCAGCAGCCTCCTAAGTTTTGGAAACACCATATATTTT. It translates to CASSLLSFGNTIYF. This chain uses TRBV13 with TRBJ1-3; D unresolved. The CDR3 sequence is 14 residues long. The germline V and J ends were trimmed by 5 bases and 3 bases, with 11 bases remaining between them. Germline CDR1 PRHDT, CDR2 FYEKMQ (reference sequence). Full variable domain (rest looked up from reference TRBV13 and TRBJ1-3): AAGVIQSPRHLIKEKRETATLKCYPIPRHDTVYWYQQGPGQDPQFLISFYEKMQSDKGSIPDRFSAQQFSDYHSELNMSSLELGDSALYFCASSLLSFGNTIYFGEGSWLTVV.

This chain joins TRBV11-2 and TRBJ2-7; unclear D gene. The germline CDR1 and CDR2 sequences are SGHAT and FQNNGV. Deletions cut 5 bases from V and 3 bases from J, with 5 bases between. The length of the CDR3 is 11 residues. The CDR3 spells CASSEYYEQYF. The DNA for the CDR3 is TGTGCCAGCAGCGAGTACTACGAGCAGTACTTC. The full variable domain, rest sourced from reference TRBV11-2 and TRBJ2-7, is EAGVAQSPRYKIIEKRQSVAFWCNPISGHATLYWYQQILGQGPKLLIQFQNNGVVDDSQLPKDRFSAERLKGVDSTLKIQPAKLEDSAVYLCASSEYYEQYFGPGTRLTVT.

The chain combines TRBV30 with TRBJ2-7; 7 nucleotides align to TRBD1. Germline CDR1 reads GTSNPN; CDR2 reads SVGIG (reference sequence). The CDR3 contains 12 residues. The V and J ends lost 6 bases and 2 bases, in that order; junction bases with no gene match: 4. In DNA, the CDR3 is TGTGCCTGCAAGGGGGCAACCTACGAGCAGTACTTC. Translating it yields CACKGATYEQYF.

The J gene is TRBJ1-5, the V gene TRBV4-2, with D perhaps TRBD1 (5 bases). This CDR3 has 16 amino acids. From germline, CDR1 is LGHNA and CDR2 YNFKEQ. The V and J ends lost 0 bases and 7 bases respectively, with 16 bases between them. The CDR3 sequence is CASSQDLDTKDQPQHF. The CDR3 DNA reads as TGTGCCAGCAGCCAAGATTTGGACACGAAGGACCAGCCCCAGCATTTT.

The gene calls are TRBV5-5 and TRBJ2-7, with TRBD2 matching over 7 bases. This CDR3 spans 15 amino acids. V was clipped by 4 bases and J by 1 base; unmatched bases: 8. Germline V gene sequence: CDR1 SGHKS, CDR2 YYEKEE (reference sequence). For the CDR3, the DNA is TGTGCCAGCAGCCGGCCGGGGGGTCCGTCCTACGAGCAGTACTTC. Its translation is CASSRPGGPSYEQYF.

This clone was detected only once. The J gene is TRBJ1-5, the V gene TRBV9; 7 nucleotides line up with TRBD1. Germline CDR1 and CDR2: SGDLS and YYNGEE. Losses at the gene ends were 4 bases for V and 6 bases for J; bases not matched to a gene: 7. The CDR3 is made up of 14 amino acids. CDR3 nucleotide sequence: TGTGCCAGCAGCCCCCGACAGGGCGGTCAGCCCCAGCATTTT. Translating it yields CASSPRQGGQPQHF.

The V gene is TRBV27, the J gene TRBJ2-7, with D possibly being TRBD2 (6 bases). The germline V gene has CDR1 MNHEY and CDR2 SMNVEV (reference sequence). This CDR3 is 16 amino acids long. Trimming pared 1 base from V and 7 bases from J, leaving 20 bases between. CDR3 in amino acids: CASSLYVGGARREQYF. CDR3 in DNA: TGTGCCAGCAGTTTATATGTCGGGGGAGCGCGGAGGGAGCAGTACTTC.

This clone appeared once. This sequence joins TRBV4-3 and TRBJ2-5; the D gene is possibly TRBD2 (6 bases). There are 15 residues in the CDR3. V was pared by 0 bases and J by 1 base, with 9 bases between. Germline CDR1 and CDR2: LGHNA and YSLEER. The CDR3 nucleotides are TGCGCCAGCAGCCAAGATATGACTAGCCAAGAGACCCAGTACTTC. Its translation: CASSQDMTSQETQYF.

The chain links TRBV3-1 (or the pseudogene TRBV3-2) to TRBJ2-3; D is uncertain. Germline assignment: CDR1 LGHDT and CDR2 YNNKEL (reference sequence). Trimming left V 0 bases short and J 5 bases short, with 12 bases between. The CDR3 has 15 residues. Written as DNA, the CDR3 is TGTGCCAGCAGCCAAGATGAAGCGTCGGGAGATACGCAGTATTTT. Translating gives CASSQDEASGDTQYF.

This chain connects TRBV25-1 to TRBJ2-1, with TRBD2 matching over 12 bases. The CDR3 is 14 amino acids. V was clipped by 7 bases and J by 9 bases; unmatched bases: 7. From germline, CDR1 is MGHDK and CDR2 SYGVNS. The CDR3 is CASNPSGGAGEQFF. The CDR3 nucleotides are TGTGCCAGCAACCCTAGCGGGGGGGCGGGTGAGCAGTTCTTC.

V usage is TRBV7-2 and J usage is TRBJ1-3; possible D gene TRBD1, 5 bases. V was clipped by 0 bases and J by 4 bases, with 7 bases between them. The germline V gene encodes CDR1 SGHTA and CDR2 FQGNSA. This CDR3 has 14 amino acids. CDR3 loop: CASSLAAGGNTIYF. CDR3 DNA sequence: TGTGCCAGCAGCTTAGCGGCAGGGGGAAACACCATATATTTT.

This clone showed up just once. This chain uses TRBV7-3 with TRBJ2-7; TRBD1 matches 7 bases. The length of the CDR3 is 15 residues. The V segment lost 1 base and the J segment 2 bases; nucleotides outside the gene matches: 5. The germline gives CDR1 SGHTA, CDR2 FQGTGA. CDR3 region: CASSLNRGVPYEQYF. The CDR3 DNA reads TGTGCCAGCAGCTTAAACAGGGGAGTCCCCTACGAGCAGTACTTC.

The rearrangement links TRBV4-3 to TRBJ1-3; D might be TRBD1 (5 bases). The CDR3 extends over 14 amino acids. Germline CDR1 and CDR2: LGHNA and YSLEER. V lost 0 bases and J 8 bases, leaving 11 bases between the germline ends. The CDR3 nucleotides are TGCGCCAGCAGCCAAGATTCCGGGGGGGACACCATATATTTT. This encodes CASSQDSGGDTIYF.

The V call is TRBV4-2, the J call TRBJ2-2; the match to TRBD2 covers 8 bases. Germline-derived CDR1 and CDR2 are LGHNA and YNFKEQ. This CDR3 is built from 17 residues. The ends lost 2 bases at V and 1 base at J; junction bases unmatched: 6. The CDR3 coding sequence is TGTGCCAGCAGCCAAATTGGGCGGGGGGAGAACACCGGGGAGCTGTTTTTT. The encoded protein is CASSQIGRGENTGELFF.

The chain carries TRBV5-1 and TRBJ1-2; 8 bases agree with TRBD1. This CDR3 is 15 amino acids long. CDR1 SGHRS and CDR2 YFSETQ come from the germline V gene. V shed 6 bases and J 0 bases; nucleotides not matched to a gene: 7. The CDR3 region is CASTETGATNYGYTF. In DNA form, the CDR3 reads TGCGCCAGCACGGAGACAGGGGCGACTAACTATGGCTACACCTTC. Based on the CDR3 plus reference TRBV5-1 and TRBJ1-2, the full variable domain is KAGVTQTPRYLIKTRGQQVTLSCSPISGHRSVSWYQQTPGQGLQFLFEYFSETQRNKGNFPGRFSGRQFSNSRSEMNVSTLELGDSALYLCASTETGATNYGYTFGSGTRLTVV.

The chain employs TRBV11-2 and TRBJ2-7; 12 bases agree with TRBD2. The CDR3 covers 15 residues. The germline V gene encodes CDR1 SGHAT and CDR2 FQNNGV. Losses at the gene ends were 6 bases for V and 4 bases for J; bases not matched to a gene: 7. The CDR3 reads CASRRLAGDLYEQYF. CDR3 sequence (DNA): TGTGCCAGCAGACGACTAGCGGGGGACCTTTACGAGCAGTACTTC.

The genes are TRBV30 and TRBJ2-7; D perhaps matches TRBD2 (6 bases). This CDR3 contains 11 residues. Trimming took off 3 bases at V and 7 bases at J, with 10 bases between the two ends. The germline V gene has CDR1 GTSNPN and CDR2 SVGIG (reference sequence). CDR3 loop: CAWRRGREQYF. The CDR3 DNA reads TGTGCCTGGAGACGGGGGAGAGAGCAGTACTTC.

This clone was counted only a few times. The chain links TRBV15 to TRBJ2-7, with TRBD1 matching over 8 bases. Trimming removed 5 bases from V and 7 bases from J; junction bases left unmatched: 13. The CDR3 runs to 15 residues. Looked up from germline, CDR1 is LNHNV and CDR2 is YYDKDF (reference sequence). The CDR3 DNA sequence: TGTGCCACCAGCCTTCGGACAGGGCGATTGTGGGAGCAGTACTTC. The encoded protein is CATSLRTGRLWEQYF.

This clone was picked up a small number of times. The CDR3 reads CASSSGANYGYTF. The DNA for the CDR3 is TGTGCCAGCAGCTCTGGGGCGAACTATGGCTACACCTTC. V usage is TRBV7-9 and J usage is TRBJ1-2; D possibly corresponds to TRBD1 (5 bases). CDR3 length: 13 residues. Per the germline V gene, CDR1 is SEHNR and CDR2 is FQNEAQ (reference sequence). The V and J ends lost 4 bases and 2 bases respectively, with 8 bases between them.

The V gene is TRBV10-1, the J gene TRBJ1-5, with a possible D match to TRBD1 (6 bases). Trimming stripped 11 bases from V and 4 bases from J, with 15 bases between. The CDR3 runs to 13 residues. In germline, CDR1 is WNHNN, CDR2 SYGVQD (reference sequence). CDR3 nucleotide sequence: TGCGCCCTCGACACAGGGCAGAATCAGCCCCAGCATTTT. Its translation: CALDTGQNQPQHF.

The CDR3 bases are TGTGCCAGCACGAGGGACAGGGGGCTGTCACCCCTCCACTTT. Translated, it gives CASTRDRGLSPLHF. V is TRBV6-5 and J is TRBJ1-6, with 12 bases that match TRBD1. Germline V CDR1 and CDR2: MNHEY, SVGAGI. Trimming took 7 bases from V and 10 from J; bases not matched to a gene: 5. This CDR3 contains 14 residues.

V and J are TRBV7-9 and TRBJ1-2; TRBD1 matches 8 bases. The V and J ends lost 4 bases and 0 bases, in that order; junction bases with no gene match: 7. The CDR3 runs 16 residues. The germline gives CDR1 SEHNR, CDR2 FQNEAQ (reference sequence). The CDR3 coding sequence is TGTGCCAGCAGCTCAGTGGACAGGGCCACTAACTATGGCTACACCTTC. Protein product: CASSSVDRATNYGYTF.

The chain couples TRBV5-1 to TRBJ2-5; weak D call: TRBD2 (6 bases). The germline V gene has CDR1 SGHRS and CDR2 YFSETQ. V was trimmed by 4 bases and J by 4 bases, leaving 20 bases between them. This CDR3 contains 16 residues. CDR3: CASSLGTGDLRETQYF. For the CDR3, the DNA is TGCGCCAGCAGCCTTGGGACGGGGGACCTAAGAGAGACCCAGTACTTC.